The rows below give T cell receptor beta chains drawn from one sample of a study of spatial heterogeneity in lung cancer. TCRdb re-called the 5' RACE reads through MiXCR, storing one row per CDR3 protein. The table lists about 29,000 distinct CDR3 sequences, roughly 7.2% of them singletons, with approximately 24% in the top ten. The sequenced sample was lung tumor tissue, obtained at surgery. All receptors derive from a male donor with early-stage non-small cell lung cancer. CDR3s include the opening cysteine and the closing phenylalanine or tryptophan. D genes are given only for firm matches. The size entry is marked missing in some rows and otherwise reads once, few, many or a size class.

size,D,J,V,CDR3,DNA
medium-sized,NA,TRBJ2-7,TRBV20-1,CSARAADPEGSYEQYF,TGCAGTGCTAGAGCGGCCGACCCAGAGGGCTCCTACGAGCAGTACTTC
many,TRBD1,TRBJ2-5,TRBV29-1,CSASTGGGETQYF,TGCAGCGCAAGCACAGGGGGCGGGGAGACCCAGTACTTC
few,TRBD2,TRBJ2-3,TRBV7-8,CASSFRLAGEKRTDTQYF,TGTGCCAGCAGCTTCAGACTAGCGGGGGAGAAACGCACAGATACGCAGTATTTT
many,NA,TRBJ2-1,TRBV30,CAWSRQINEQFF,TGTGCCTGGAGTCGCCAAATAAATGAGCAGTTCTTC
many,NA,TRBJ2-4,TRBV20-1,CSARAPTSAKNIQYF,TGCAGTGCTAGAGCACCGACGTCAGCCAAAAACATTCAGTACTTC
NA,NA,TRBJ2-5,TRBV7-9,CASSFLGGTGHARETQYF,TGTGCCAGCAGCTTCCTGGGGGGGACAGGCCACGCGCGAGAGACCCAGTACTTC
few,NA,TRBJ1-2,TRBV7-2,CASSSPGEGLNYGYTF,TGTGCCAGCAGCTCCCCTGGGGAGGGGCTTAACTATGGCTACACCTTC
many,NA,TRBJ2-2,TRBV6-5,CASSYGGELFF,TGTGCCAGCAGTTACGGCGGGGAGCTGTTTTTT
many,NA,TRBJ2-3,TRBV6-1,CASQLYRAADTQYF,TGTGCCAGCCAATTGTACAGGGCGGCAGATACGCAGTATTTT
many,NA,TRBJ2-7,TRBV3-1,CASSRSQVGYYEQYF,TGTGCCAGCAGCCGAAGCCAGGTCGGATACTACGAGCAGTACTTC
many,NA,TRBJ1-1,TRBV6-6,CASNARGINTEAFF,TGTGCCAGCAATGCTCGGGGGATTAACACTGAAGCTTTCTTT
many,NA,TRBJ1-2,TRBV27,CASSLRARPNYGYTF,TGTGCCAGCAGTTTAAGGGCCAGGCCTAACTATGGCTACACCTTC
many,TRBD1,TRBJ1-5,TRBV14,CASSQGRDPDRVAVQPQHF,TGTGCCAGCAGCCAAGGTAGAGATCCGGACAGGGTAGCGGTCCAGCCCCAGCATTTT
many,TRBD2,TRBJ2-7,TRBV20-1,CSATTLGLAGDEQYF,TGCAGTGCCACTACCCTGGGACTAGCGGGGGACGAGCAGTACTTC
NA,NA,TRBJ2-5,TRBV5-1,CASSPGAVGETQYF,TGCGCCAGCAGCCCAGGGGCGGTTGGAGAGACCCAGTACTTC
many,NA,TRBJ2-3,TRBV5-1,CASSLVPMGEPTDTQYF,TGCGCCAGCAGCTTGGTTCCCATGGGGGAACCTACAGATACGCAGTATTTT
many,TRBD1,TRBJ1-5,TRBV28,CASRKGQGFHQPQHF,TGTGCCAGCAGAAAGGGACAGGGTTTCCATCAGCCCCAGCATTTT
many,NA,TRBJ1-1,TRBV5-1,CASSLGLVLNTEAFF,TGCGCCAGCAGCTTGGGGTTAGTGTTGAACACTGAAGCTTTCTTT
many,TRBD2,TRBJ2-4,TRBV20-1,CSARGGPNIQYF,TGCAGTGCTCGGGGGGGGCCGAACATTCAGTACTTC
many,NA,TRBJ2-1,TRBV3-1,CASSRYSYEQFF,TGTGCCAGCAGCCGTTACAGCTATGAGCAGTTCTTC
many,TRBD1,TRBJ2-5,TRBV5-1,CASSSTGGTEETQYF,TGCGCCAGCAGCTCGACAGGGGGCACGGAAGAGACCCAGTACTTC
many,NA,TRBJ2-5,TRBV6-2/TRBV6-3,CASTRGQFQETQYF,TGTGCCAGCACCCGCGGTCAGTTCCAAGAGACCCAGTACTTC
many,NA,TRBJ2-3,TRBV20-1,CSARDGASSTDTQYF,TGCAGTGCTAGAGATGGGGCTTCGAGCACAGATACGCAGTATTTT
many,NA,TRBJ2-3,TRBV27,CASRYRSPTDTQYF,TGTGCCAGTCGGTACAGAAGCCCCACAGATACGCAGTATTTT
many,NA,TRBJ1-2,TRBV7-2,CASSQTNYGYTF,TGTGCCAGCAGCCAGACCAACTATGGCTACACCTTC
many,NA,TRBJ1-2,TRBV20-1,CSARDRRGLNYGYTF,TGCAGTGCTAGAGATCGTAGGGGCCTTAACTATGGCTACACCTTC
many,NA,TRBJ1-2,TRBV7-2,CASSGRTVGYTF,TGTGCCAGCAGCGGCAGGACAGTAGGCTACACCTTC
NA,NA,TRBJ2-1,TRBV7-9,CASSLLNGDEQFF,TGTGCCAGCAGCTTGCTTAATGGGGATGAGCAGTTCTTC
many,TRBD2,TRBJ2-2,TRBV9,CASSVASGTLGELFF,TGTGCCAGCAGCGTAGCTAGCGGGACTCTTGGGGAGCTGTTTTTT
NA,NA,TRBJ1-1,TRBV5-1,CASSLEGPINTEAFF,TGCGCCAGCAGCTTGGAAGGACCCATAAACACTGAAGCTTTCTTT
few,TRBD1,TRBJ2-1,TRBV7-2,CASSFRQGVGEQFF,TGTGCCAGCAGCTTCCGCCAGGGGGTGGGTGAGCAGTTCTTC
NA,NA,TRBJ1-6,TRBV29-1,CSVQQGSGSPLHF,TGCAGCGTTCAACAGGGCTCGGGATCACCCCTCCACTTT
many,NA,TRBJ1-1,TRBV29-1,CSATNTEAFF,TGCAGCGCAACAAACACTGAAGCTTTCTTT
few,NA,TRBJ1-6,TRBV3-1,CASSQDGTETSPLHF,TGTGCCAGCAGCCAAGATGGGACCGAAACTTCACCCCTCCACTTT
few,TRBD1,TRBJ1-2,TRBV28,CASSWGQGTNNYGYTF,TGTGCCAGCAGTTGGGGACAGGGGACGAATAACTATGGCTACACCTTC
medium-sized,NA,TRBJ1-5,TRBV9,CASTVRANQPQHF,TGTGCCAGCACGGTGAGGGCCAATCAGCCCCAGCATTTT
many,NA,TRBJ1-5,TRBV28,CASRAGGPQHF,TGTGCCAGCCGGGCGGGGGGCCCCCAGCATTTT
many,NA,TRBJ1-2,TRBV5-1,CASSLGRDYGYTF,TGCGCCAGCAGCTTGGGCAGGGACTATGGCTACACCTTC
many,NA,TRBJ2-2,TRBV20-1,CSASEGMRATGELFF,TGCAGTGCTAGCGAGGGGATGCGGGCTACCGGGGAGCTGTTTTTT
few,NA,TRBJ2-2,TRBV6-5,CASSGVTGELFF,TGTGCCAGCAGTGGGGTCACCGGGGAGCTGTTTTTT
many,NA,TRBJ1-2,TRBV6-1,CASRAGTVDGYTF,TGTGCCAGCAGGGCTGGAACGGTCGATGGCTACACCTTC
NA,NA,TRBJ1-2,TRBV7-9,CASSFGTSGEYRTF,TGTGCCAGCAGCTTCGGGACGAGTGGGGAATATCGCACCTTC
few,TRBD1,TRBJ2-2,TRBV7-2,CASSRQGNTGELFF,TGTGCCAGCAGCAGACAGGGGAACACCGGGGAGCTGTTTTTT
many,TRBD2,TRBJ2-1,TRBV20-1,CSAILAGGNEQFF,TGCAGTGCTATTCTAGCGGGGGGGAATGAGCAGTTCTTC
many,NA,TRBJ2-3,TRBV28,CASRVGAGPHTQYF,TGTGCCAGCAGGGTGGGGGCAGGGCCACATACGCAGTATTTT
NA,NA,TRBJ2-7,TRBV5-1,CASSPRSVGPYEQYF,TGCGCCAGCAGCCCCCGGAGCGTGGGGCCCTACGAGCAGTACTTC
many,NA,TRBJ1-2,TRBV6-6,CASSYFSDLSPIRGYTF,TGTGCCAGCAGTTACTTCAGCGACCTGAGCCCCATCCGTGGCTACACCTTC
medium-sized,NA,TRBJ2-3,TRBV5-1,CASSLESDTQYF,TGCGCCAGCAGCTTGGAGTCAGATACGCAGTATTTT